These 13 T cell receptor beta chains were all obtained from the same sample, sequenced in a study of cytotoxic CD8 clonotypes in ibrutinib-treated CLL. Sequencing used immunoSEQ multiplex PCR; TCRdb keeps in-frame clones, though not all of them. The data show approximately 120,000 clones, with roughly 84% seen just once and about 3.3% held by the top ten. Sequenced here: PBMCs, sampled after 24 months of ibrutinib treatment. The receptors stem from a human donor with chronic lymphocytic leukemia.

The chain couples TRBV5-1 to TRBJ2-1; TRBD1 matches at 7 bases. With 3 bases clipped from V and 10 bases from J, the junction kept 10 bases outside the gene matches. The CDR3 contains 14 residues. Germline CDR1 and CDR2: SGHRS and YFSETQ. The chain's CDR3 is CASSSPRDSNEQFF. In DNA form, the CDR3 reads TGCGCCAGCAGCTCCCCCCGGGACAGTAACGAGCAGTTCTTC.

This rearrangement joins TRBV6-1 to TRBJ2-7; 7 bases match TRBD1. Germline V CDR1 and CDR2: MNHNS, SASEGT. The V segment lost 6 bases and the J segment 6 bases; nucleotides outside the gene matches: 5. This CDR3 region has 12 residues. CDR3 sequence: CASRQGFGEQYF. CDR3 bases: TGTGCCAGCAGACAGGGGTTTGGCGAGCAGTACTTC.

The table lists this clone with a count of one. V and J are TRBV7-6 and TRBJ2-7; 7 bases fit TRBD2. This CDR3 is built from 15 residues. The V gene's germline CDR1 is SGHVS and CDR2 FNYEAQ. V dropped 6 bases and J dropped 1; count of bases not matched to a gene: 9. The CDR3 DNA follows: TGTGCCAGCAGTCTCGGGGCTAGCGGATCCTACGAGCAGTACTTC. Translating gives CASSLGASGSYEQYF. Together with reference TRBV7-6 and TRBJ2-7, the CDR3 gives the full variable domain: GAGVSQSPRYKVTKRGQDVALRCDPISGHVSLYWYRQALGQGPEFLTYFNYEAQQDKSGLPNDRFSAERPEGSISTLTIQRTEQRDSAMYRCASSLGASGSYEQYFGPGTRLTVT.

This chain links TRBV27 with TRBJ2-3; 7 bases fit TRBD1. Trimming removed 7 bases from V and 3 bases from J; junction bases left unmatched: 10. Germline CDR1 is MNHEY and CDR2 is SMNVEV (reference sequence). The CDR3 has 15 amino acids. The CDR3 is CASTPGTVGTDTQYF. Written as DNA, the CDR3 is TGTGCCAGCACCCCCGGGACAGTTGGGACAGATACGCAGTATTTT.

The CDR3 region has the DNA TGCGCCAGCAGCCCCGGGGCGAAAGGGGGAGAGACCCAGTACTTC. Its translation is CASSPGAKGGETQYF. This rearrangement joins TRBV4-3 to TRBJ2-5, with a tentative D call TRBD1 (6 bases). The length of the CDR3 is 15 residues. Between the trimmed V and J ends, which lost 4 bases and 4 bases, there was a span of 16 bases. In germline, CDR1 is LGHNA, CDR2 YSLEER.

V and J are TRBV18 and TRBJ2-5; the match to TRBD2 covers 8 bases. Per germline, CDR1 KGHSH and CDR2 LQKENI. The length of the CDR3 is 16 residues. J gave up 4 bases and V 0 bases, and 7 bases lay outside the gene matches. CDR3 nucleotide sequence: TGTGCCAGCTCACCACCCCTGACGGGGGGGCTAGAGACCCAGTACTTC. It yields the protein CASSPPLTGGLETQYF.

V gene TRBV30 combines with J gene TRBJ2-1; no clear D. Trimming pared 2 bases from V and 8 bases from J, leaving 16 bases between. CDR1 and CDR2 from the germline V gene are GTSNPN and SVGIG (reference sequence). The CDR3 sequence is 14 residues long. This chain's CDR3 is CAWSILTGGYEQFF. CDR3 nucleotide sequence: TGTGCCTGGAGTATTCTTACGGGTGGCTATGAGCAGTTCTTC. The complete variable domain, with remaining parts taken from reference TRBV30 and TRBJ2-1, reads SQTIHQWPATLVQPVGSPLSLECTVEGTSNPNLYWYRQAAGRGLQLLFYSVGIGQISSEVPQNLSASRPQDRQFILSSKKLLLSDSGFYLCAWSILTGGYEQFFGPGTRLTVL.

The DNA for the CDR3 is TGCAGCGTGGGGACTCTGAACACCGGGGAGCTGTTTTTT. Translated: CSVGTLNTGELFF. The chain employs TRBV29-1 and TRBJ2-2; TRBD2 might be the D (6 bases). Germline V gene lookup returns CDR1 SQVTM and CDR2 ANQGSEA. This CDR3 is built from 13 residues. Trimming removed 6 bases at V and 1 base at J, with 9 bases between.

The rearrangement uses TRBV6-5 and TRBJ1-1; D is unresolved. Trimming removed 7 bases at V and 5 bases at J, with 20 bases between. Germline lookup yields CDR1 MNHEY and CDR2 SVGAGI. This CDR3 is built from 15 residues. CDR3 in amino acids: CASIRRVRAGTEAFF. The CDR3 DNA reads TGTGCCAGCATTCGTAGAGTACGGGCTGGGACTGAAGCTTTCTTT.

V usage is TRBV27 and J usage is TRBJ2-7; 8 nucleotides match TRBD1. CDR1 and CDR2 from the germline V gene are MNHEY and SMNVEV (reference sequence). This CDR3 is 12 amino acids long. Trimming removed 6 bases from V and 3 bases from J; junction bases left unmatched: 1. The CDR3 DNA reads as TGTGCCAGCAGAGACAGGGGCTACGAGCAGTACTTC. Its protein is CASRDRGYEQYF.

The sample holds a few counts of this clone. V gene TRBV6-5 combines with J gene TRBJ1-2, with 9 bases matching TRBD1. This CDR3 has 14 amino acids. CDR1 and CDR2 (germline): MNHEY, SVGAGI. With V trimmed by 6 bases and J by 6 bases, 8 bases remained unmatched. For the CDR3, the DNA is TGTGCCAGCAGAGACTTACAGGGGGCTCATGGCTACACCTTC. It codes for CASRDLQGAHGYTF.

This chain connects TRBV5-1 to TRBJ2-7; 12 bases fit TRBD1. The V gene's germline CDR1 is SGHRS and CDR2 YFSETQ. The CDR3 runs 14 residues. The trim removed 4 bases at V and 7 bases at J, leaving 6 bases unmatched. The CDR3 region has the DNA TGCGCCAGCAGCCCGGGACAGGGGGCCGGGGAGCAGTACTTC. This encodes CASSPGQGAGEQYF.

V and J are TRBV6-4 and TRBJ2-3; 8 bases are shared with TRBD2. The CDR3 spans 15 residues. Germline CDR1 and CDR2: MRHNA and SNTAGT. V was pared by 1 base and J by 2 bases, with 2 bases of the junction left unmatched. The DNA for the CDR3 is TGTGCCAGCAGTGACTTCGGACTAGCCACAGATACGCAGTATTTT. Protein: CASSDFGLATDTQYF.